The 20 T cell receptor beta chains below all came from one sample that was sequenced in a study of Graves' ophthalmopathy and Graves' hyperthyroidism. Amplification targeted the TCR beta CDR3 regions, with RNA transcripts as the source material. HTBI primers were employed in first-round RT-PCR, then a second-round multiplex PCR followed. A single record per CDR3 protein comes from TCRdb applying MiXCR to the multiplex PCR reads. The repertoire holds fewer than 400,000 distinct CDR3 sequences, with around 19% as singletons. Sequencing used peripheral blood. The receptor set was obtained from a woman younger than 35 with Graves' ophthalmopathy.

There are many counts of this clonotype. This rearrangement joins TRBV9 to TRBJ2-5, with a weak D call TRBD2 (5 bases). V was cut by 0 bases and J by 5 bases, with 14 bases left in between. This CDR3 contains 15 residues. Germline values: CDR1 SGDLS, CDR2 YYNGEE. In DNA, the CDR3 is TGTGCCAGCAGCGTAGCCGGCCGGGGAGCGGAGACCCAGTACTTC. Protein product: CASSVAGRGAETQYF. Full variable domain (missing parts from reference TRBV9 and TRBJ2-5): DSGVTQTPKHLITATGQRVTLRCSPRSGDLSVYWYQQSLDQGLQFLIQYYNGEERAKGNILERFSAQQFPDLHSELNLSSLELGDSALYFCASSVAGRGAETQYFGPGTRLLVL.

Ten or more counts support this clonotype. The chain couples TRBV18 to TRBJ2-7; D gene unclear. Germline-derived CDR1 and CDR2 are KGHSH and LQKENI. The V end was cut by 6 bases, the J end by 4 bases, with 10 bases between. The CDR3 has 12 amino acids. In DNA form, the CDR3 reads TGTGCCAGCTCTCCGGAAGGTTACGAGCAGTACTTC. It translates to CASSPEGYEQYF.

Many counts were recorded for this clonotype. The chain is built from TRBV6-5 and TRBJ1-1, with unresolved D. Looked up from germline, CDR1 is MNHEY and CDR2 is SVGAGI. The V end was cut by 4 bases, the J end by 0 bases, with 9 bases between. The CDR3 spans 14 residues. CDR3 nucleotides: TGTGCCAGCAGTTTCCAGCCGATGAACACTGAAGCTTTCTTT. Translating it yields CASSFQPMNTEAFF.

Many counts were recorded for this clonotype. The rearrangement uses TRBV6-2 or TRBV6-3 and TRBJ1-1, with D possibly being TRBD1 (6 bases). The CDR3 loop spans 16 amino acids. Germline CDR1 reads MNHEY; CDR2 reads SVGEGT. V was pared by 6 bases and J by 0 bases, with 17 bases between. CDR3 protein: CASSPRGGLLNTEAFF. In DNA form, the CDR3 reads TGTGCCAGCAGCCCGCGGGGGGGGCTGTTGAACACTGAAGCTTTCTTT.

This clonotype was counted many times. The gene calls are TRBV11-2 and TRBJ1-1; D is undetermined. The CDR3 has 15 amino acids. V gave up 5 bases and J gave up 11 bases, with 24 bases separating them. Germline assignment: CDR1 SGHAT and CDR2 FQNNGV. The CDR3: CASSRKGAPLDLAFF. The CDR3 region has the DNA TGTGCCAGCAGCCGGAAGGGAGCGCCTCTTGACTTGGCTTTCTTT. Drawing the rest from reference TRBV11-2 and TRBJ1-1, the complete variable domain is EAGVAQSPRYKIIEKRQSVAFWCNPISGHATLYWYQQILGQGPKLLIQFQNNGVVDDSQLPKDRFSAERLKGVDSTLKIQPAKLEDSAVYLCASSRKGAPLDLAFFGQGTRLTVV.

This clonotype occurred many times. The chain couples TRBV2 to TRBJ1-3; no definite D call. The germline CDR1 and CDR2 sequences are SNHLY and FYNNEI. Trimming took 6 bases from V and 1 from J, leaving 4 bases between them. CDR3 size: 12 residues. CDR3 sequence: CASRQSGNTIYF. The CDR3, as DNA: TGTGCCAGCAGGCAGTCTGGAAACACCATATATTTT.

Many counts were recorded for this clonotype. The chain is built from TRBV30 and TRBJ2-7; TRBD2 matches 12 bases. V dropped 8 bases and J dropped 4; count of bases not matched to a gene: 6. CDR3 length equals 13 residues. The germline V gene has CDR1 GTSNPN and CDR2 SVGIG (reference sequence). This chain's CDR3 is CAALAGGPYEQYF. The CDR3 bases are TGTGCCGCCCTAGCGGGAGGGCCTTACGAGCAGTACTTC.

The sample holds many counts of this clonotype. This may arise from a read error, as a much more abundant clone is one base away. The V gene is TRBV16, the J gene TRBJ1-2, with D perhaps TRBD1 (6 bases). The CDR3 runs to 20 residues. Between the trimmed V and J ends, which lost 3 bases and 2 bases, there was a span of 28 bases. CDR1 is KGHSY and CDR2 is FQNENV in the germline V gene. CDR3 sequence (DNA): TGTGCCAGCAGCCATGTGTTGGGACACTCGACCATTACCTTAAACTATGGCTACACCTTC. It specifies CASSHVLGHSTITLNYGYTF.

This chain joins TRBV20-1 and TRBJ2-7; D gene ambiguous. V was trimmed by 0 bases and J by 0 bases, leaving 9 bases between them. The CDR3 covers 14 residues. CDR1 and CDR2 (germline): DFQATT, SNEGSKA (reference sequence). The CDR3 region has the DNA TGCAGTGCTAGAGATCTTCGGAACTCCTACGAGCAGTACTTC. Amino acids: CSARDLRNSYEQYF.

This clonotype was counted at least ten times. This sequence joins TRBV7-2 and TRBJ2-2; 7 nucleotides line up with TRBD2. Trimming cost V 3 bases and J 6 bases; bases outside gene matches: 4. Per the germline V gene, CDR1 is SGHTA and CDR2 is FQGNSA. This CDR3 has 14 amino acids. Here the CDR3 reads CASSLASGPGELFF. In DNA form, the CDR3 reads TGTGCCAGCAGCTTGGCTAGCGGCCCCGGGGAGCTGTTTTTT.

This clonotype was detected ten times or more. V gene TRBV28 combines with J gene TRBJ1-2; D is perhaps TRBD1 (6 bases). The CDR3 is 12 amino acids. CDR1 is MDHEN, CDR2 SYDVKM, per germline. Trimming removed 2 bases at V and 8 bases at J, with 9 bases between. The CDR3 coding sequence is TGTGCCAGCAGTTTACATAGGGGGGGCTACACCTTC. It yields the protein CASSLHRGGYTF.

This clonotype was detected ten times or more. This sequence joins TRBV6-5 and TRBJ1-1, with D uncertain. Germline loops: CDR1 MNHEY, CDR2 SVGAGI. V lost 2 bases and J 2 bases, leaving 6 bases between the germline ends. This CDR3 is 13 amino acids long. The CDR3 DNA is TGTGCCAGCAGTTACGAGGGTAACACTGAAGCTTTCTTT. Amino acids: CASSYEGNTEAFF.

At least ten counts were recorded for this clonotype. The chain recombines TRBV6-2 or TRBV6-3 with TRBJ1-1; 8 bases are shared with TRBD1. The CDR3 spans 17 residues. Germline lookup yields CDR1 MNHEY and CDR2 SVGEGT. J lost 0 bases, V lost 4 bases, and 10 bases had no gene match. The CDR3 DNA reads TGTGCCAGCAGTTCCCCCCTGGGACAGGCCTTGAACACTGAAGCTTTCTTT. Translating gives CASSSPLGQALNTEAFF.

This clonotype turned up a few times. The rearrangement uses TRBV27 and TRBJ2-7; 10 bases align to TRBD1. The CDR3 loop spans 16 amino acids. Unmatched junction bases numbered 5, after V lost 1 base and J lost 2 bases. The V gene's germline CDR1 is MNHEY and CDR2 SMNVEV (reference sequence). For the CDR3, the DNA is TGTGCCAGCAGTTTATTTCCGACAGGGGGCACCTACGAGCAGTACTTC. It encodes CASSLFPTGGTYEQYF.

This clonotype appeared many times. V usage is TRBV6-2 or TRBV6-3 and J usage is TRBJ2-7; D is possibly TRBD2 (5 bases). V was trimmed by 2 bases and J by 0 bases, leaving 11 bases between them. The CDR3 has 15 amino acids. Germline V gene lookup returns CDR1 MNHEY and CDR2 SVGEGT. Here the CDR3 reads CASSYPRVSSYEQYF. The CDR3 bases are TGTGCCAGCAGTTACCCGAGGGTCTCCTCCTACGAGCAGTACTTC.

This clonotype was found many times. This chain joins TRBV28 and TRBJ1-2; 7 positions match TRBD1. Germline V gene sequence: CDR1 MDHEN, CDR2 SYDVKM. There are 14 residues in the CDR3. The V and J ends lost 6 bases and 5 bases, in that order; junction bases with no gene match: 9. CDR3 nucleotide sequence: TGTGCCAGCAGCGATACAGGGGAGCGGTATGGCTACACCTTC. It codes for CASSDTGERYGYTF.

Ten or more counts support this clonotype. This sequence joins TRBV29-1 and TRBJ2-6; 8 bases agree with TRBD1. Per germline, CDR1 SQVTM and CDR2 ANQGSEA. The CDR3 runs to 14 residues. J gave up 2 bases and V 6 bases, and 3 bases lay outside the gene matches. The CDR3 nucleotides read TGCAGCGTGGCAGGGGGCCCTGGGGCCAACGTCCTGACTTTC. Its translation: CSVAGGPGANVLTF.

This clonotype occurred many times. The V gene is TRBV12-3 or TRBV12-4, the J gene TRBJ2-4, with D possibly TRBD1 on 6 matching bases. The V gene lost 5 bases and the J gene lost 8 bases, with 13 bases spanning the gap. The CDR3 length is 13 residues. CDR3 loop: CASSTRGRDIQYF. CDR3 bases: TGTGCCAGCAGTACCAGGGGTCGGGACATTCAGTACTTC.

This clonotype was recorded many times. The CDR3 protein is CASSYSRLLDSPLHF. The CDR3, as DNA: TGTGCCAGCAGTTACTCGCGGTTATTGGATTCACCCCTCCACTTT. This chain joins TRBV6-2 or TRBV6-3 and TRBJ1-6; D not resolved. This CDR3 region has 15 residues. Trimming took off 0 bases at V and 8 bases at J, with 11 bases between the two ends. CDR1 is MNHEY and CDR2 is SVGEGT in the germline V gene.

This clonotype was counted ten times or more. The chain recombines TRBV7-2 with TRBJ2-7; 7 bases line up with TRBD1. V gave up 5 bases and J gave up 3 bases; unmatched junction bases: 4. Per germline, CDR1 SGHTA and CDR2 FQGNSA. The CDR3 is 13 residues long. CDR3 sequence reads: CASSLRDSYEQYF. CDR3 DNA: TGTGCCAGCAGCCTCAGGGACAGCTACGAGCAGTACTTC.